The 3 T cell receptor beta chains reported below all come from one sample, sequenced in a study of CD8 T cells in ankylosing spondylitis. Overall study findings and caveats: In ankylosing spondylitis blood, a motif of fewer than 10 highly homologous TCR beta variants appeared characteristic.

TCRdb re-derived calls from the 5' RACE reads in MiXCR, one entry per CDR3 protein. Seen here are hundreds of thousands of distinct CDR3 sequences, roughly 12% observed once, and the top ten hold 6.8%. No antigen is known for these receptors. Material: blood, either unsorted or a sorted T cell fraction (not recorded which). The receptors derive from a male donor with ankylosing spondylitis.

The rearrangement uses TRBV7-2 and TRBJ1-2, with D possibly being TRBD1 (5 bases). Trimming left V 3 bases short and J 6 bases short, with 14 bases between. The CDR3 consists of 14 residues. CDR1 is SGHTA and CDR2 is FQGNSA in the germline V gene. The CDR3 spells CASSLGRGGDGYTF. CDR3 nucleotides: TGTGCCAGCAGCTTGGGTCGGGGAGGGGATGGCTACACCTTC. Variable domain in full (rest from reference TRBV7-2 and TRBJ1-2): GAGVSQSPSNKVTEKGKDVELRCDPISGHTALYWYRQSLGQGLEFLIYFQGNSAPDKSGLPSDRFSAERTGGSVSTLTIQRTQQEDSAVYLCASSLGRGGDGYTFGSGTRLTVV.

The gene calls are TRBV27 and TRBJ2-7; D might be TRBD2 (6 bases). With 0 bases removed from V and 5 bases from J, the gap between germline ends came to 14 bases. Germline values: CDR1 MNHEY, CDR2 SMNVEV (reference sequence). The CDR3 contains 15 residues. CDR3 sequence reads: CASSLSSSGLNEQYF. CDR3 bases: TGTGCCAGCAGTTTATCCTCCTCGGGACTGAACGAGCAGTACTTC.

This clonotype was seen only a few times. The rearrangement joins TRBV10-3 to TRBJ2-2; 12 nucleotides align to TRBD1. CDR1 and CDR2 (germline): ENHRY, SYGVKD. The CDR3 extends over 15 amino acids. The V and J ends lost 8 bases and 5 bases, in that order; junction bases with no gene match: 6. The CDR3 DNA is TGTGCCATCGGGGGACAGGGGGCACAAACCGGGGAGCTGTTTTTT. It specifies CAIGGQGAQTGELFF.